These T cell receptor beta chains were read from a single sample in a study of blood T cell repertoires in COVID-19. The data were produced by immunoSEQ multiplex PCR, yet TCRdb's version contains in-frame clones alone and is incomplete. The sample records approximately 210,000 clones, about 86% being singletons. Sequencing was carried out using PBMCs or T cells enriched from blood (not recorded which). Receptors originate from a woman in her fifties or sixties with acute COVID-19. Both conserved end residues are part of each CDR3. A D gene is named only where the DNA matches it firmly. Not all rows give a size; the values are once, few, many and, for expanded clones, a class.

v_gene	j_gene	abundance	d_gene	CDR3nt	CDR3aa
TRBV5-1	TRBJ2-7	-	TRBD2	TGCGCCAGCAGCTTGGGCGCGGGGGGAGGGCATTACGAGCAGTACTTC	CASSLGAGGGHYEQYF
TRBV5-1	TRBJ2-5	-	-	TGCGCCAGCTGGGTCGAGGTTGGGACCCAGTACTTC	CASWVEVGTQYF
TRBV5-8	TRBJ2-7	-	TRBD1	TGTGCCAGCAGCTCACGACAGGGACCATACGAGCAGTACTTC	CASSSRQGPYEQYF
TRBV5-1	TRBJ2-1	once	-	TGCGCCAGCAGCGCAGGGAACCGGGACACACTCTACAATGAGCAGTTCTTC	CASSAGNRDTLYNEQFF
TRBV7-2	TRBJ2-7	-	TRBD1	TGTGCCAGCAGTCCAATCGACAGGGGTCCCTTCTCCTACGAGCAGTACTTC	CASSPIDRGPFSYEQYF
TRBV7-2	TRBJ1-1	few	TRBD1	TGTGCCAGCAGCAGCCACAGGGGGCGCACTGAAGCTTTCTTT	CASSSHRGRTEAFF
TRBV18	TRBJ2-7	-	-	TGTGCCAGCTCACCATCCCCCTATCTCCACGAGCAGTACTTC	CASSPSPYLHEQYF
TRBV5-1	TRBJ2-1	-	-	TGCGCCAGCAGCTTGGACACTACCTACAATGAGCAGTTCTTC	CASSLDTTYNEQFF
TRBV27	TRBJ2-1	-	-	TGTGCCAGCAGTCCCGCGGTGGGGCCCTTCCTTAACAATGAGCAGTTCTTC	CASSPAVGPFLNNEQFF
TRBV18	TRBJ1-4	-	-	TGTGCCAGCTCACCATTGATCCGGGGAACTAATGAAAAACTGTTTTTT	CASSPLIRGTNEKLFF
TRBV29-1	TRBJ2-2	-	TRBD2	TGCAGCGTTAACCTAGCGGGGATCACCGGGGAGCTGTTTTTT	CSVNLAGITGELFF
TRBV12-3/TRBV12-4	TRBJ1-6	-	-	TGTGCCAGCAGTTTCGGCGGGAATTCACCCCTCCACTTT	CASSFGGNSPLHF
TRBV28	TRBJ1-6	-	-	TGTGCCAGCAGTGAAGACAGCTTCTCCTATAATTCACCCCTCCACTTT	CASSEDSFSYNSPLHF
TRBV5-5	TRBJ2-1	-	TRBD1	TGTGCCAGCAGCTGGGGCGAGGGACAGGGTGAAAATGAGCAGTTCTTC	CASSWGEGQGENEQFF
TRBV19	TRBJ2-1	-	TRBD2	TGTGCCAGTAGTATAGACGCGATCTTTGGGCTAGCGGGAGGGAATGAGCAGTTCTTC	CASSIDAIFGLAGGNEQFF
TRBV7-9	TRBJ1-2	few	-	TGTGCCAGCAGTTCTGGAGGGAATGGCTACACCTTC	CASSSGGNGYTF
TRBV27	TRBJ2-3	-	TRBD1	TGTGCCAGCAGTTGGACAGGGGGCGTCTTGCCAGATACGCAGTATTTT	CASSWTGGVLPDTQYF
TRBV7-2	TRBJ2-4	-	-	TGTGCCAGCAGCTTGGACTGGAAAAACATTCAGTACTTC	CASSLDWKNIQYF
TRBV28	TRBJ1-1	-	-	TGTGCCAGCAGTTTGAGCTTGAGCGGGGACACTGAAGCTTTCTTT	CASSLSLSGDTEAFF
TRBV7-8	TRBJ1-5	few	-	TGTGCCAGCAGCTTAACTGGGCGCTATAGCAATCAGCCCCAGCATTTT	CASSLTGRYSNQPQHF
TRBV9	TRBJ2-1	few	TRBD2	TGTGCCAGCAGTCCTCTAGCGGGAGTCAGCGATGAGCAGTTCTTC	CASSPLAGVSDEQFF
TRBV7-3	TRBJ2-3	-	TRBD2	TGTGCCAGCAGCCAGACTAGCGGGATAGGGGGAGATACGCAGTATTTT	CASSQTSGIGGDTQYF
TRBV28	TRBJ2-7	once	-	TGTGCCAGCAGTTTAGGGACAAGGCAGTACTTC	CASSLGTRQYF
TRBV5-1	TRBJ2-3	-	-	TGCGCCAGCAGCGCCCGACTAGGGTCAGATACGCAGTATTTT	CASSARLGSDTQYF
TRBV13	TRBJ1-5	-	-	TGTGCCAGCAGCCCCAGCCCGGCGGGGAATCAGCCCCAGCATTTT	CASSPSPAGNQPQHF
TRBV6-2/TRBV6-3	TRBJ1-4	-	-	TGTGCCAGCAGTACGCGAATGGACCGACTACCAACTAATGAAAAACTGTTTTTT	CASSTRMDRLPTNEKLFF
TRBV11-2	TRBJ2-5	-	TRBD2	TGTGCCAGCAGCCATACATGGCGGGAGTTGGGGACCCAGTACTTC	CASSHTWRELGTQYF
TRBV7-9	TRBJ2-2	-	TRBD2	TGTGCCAGCACCTCCGCGGGAGGGAGCACCGGGGAGCTGTTTTTT	CASTSAGGSTGELFF
TRBV12-3/TRBV12-4	TRBJ1-4	few	-	TGTGCCAGCAGTTTCGGGGGGAAACTGTTTTTT	CASSFGGKLFF
TRBV2	TRBJ2-5	once	-	TGTGCCAGCTACCCCGAGCCAAGTCGTCAAGAGACCCAGTACTTC	CASYPEPSRQETQYF
TRBV9	TRBJ2-5	-	TRBD1	TGTGCCAGCAGCGTAGTAGGGACAGGGGTCTCAGAGACCCAGTACTTC	CASSVVGTGVSETQYF
TRBV18	TRBJ1-1	-	TRBD1	TGTGCCAGCTCACTCGGACAGGGCGGTGGCACTGAAGCTTTCTTT	CASSLGQGGGTEAFF
TRBV30	TRBJ2-3	-	-	TGTGCCTGGAGAACAGGGAAGGCAGATACGCAGTATTTT	CAWRTGKADTQYF
TRBV3-1/TRBV3-2	TRBJ1-1	-	TRBD1	TGTGCCAGCAGCCAACCAACAGGGGGCACTGAAGCTTTCTTT	CASSQPTGGTEAFF
TRBV30	TRBJ1-1	few	-	TGTGCCTGGAGTCCCCGTATGGGCCTGAACACTGAAGCTTTCTTT	CAWSPRMGLNTEAFF
TRBV28	TRBJ2-7	once	TRBD2	TGTGCCAGCAGATCCGCGGGAGCGCAACAATACGAGCAGTACTTC	CASRSAGAQQYEQYF
TRBV4-1	TRBJ2-3	-	TRBD2	TGCGCCAGCAGCCTCCATGTGGCTAGCGGGAGGATATCGCCGACAGATACGCAGTATTTT	CASSLHVASGRISPTDTQYF
TRBV19	TRBJ1-5	few	-	TGTGCCTTCACTTTTGTAGGGGGTATGAATCAGCCCCAGCATTTT	CAFTFVGGMNQPQHF
TRBV2	TRBJ1-1	-	-	TGTGCCAGCTATAGAGGGGGGAACACTGAAGCTTTCTTT	CASYRGGNTEAFF
TRBV5-4	TRBJ1-2	-	-	TGTGCCAGCAGCTTGTTTCGGGGGGCGCTTTATGGCTACACCTTC	CASSLFRGALYGYTF
TRBV28	TRBJ1-2	-	TRBD1	TGTGCCAGCAGTTTACAGGGGGTGGTAGGCTACACCTTC	CASSLQGVVGYTF
TRBV28	TRBJ2-5	-	TRBD1	TGTGCCAGCAGTTTATGGGGGACAGGGCGGCAAGAGACCCAGTACTTC	CASSLWGTGRQETQYF
TRBV19	TRBJ1-1	-	TRBD1	TGTGCCAGTAGTATACTCAGGGGACAGGGAGTGAACACTGAAGCTTTCTTT	CASSILRGQGVNTEAFF
TRBV15	TRBJ1-4	-	TRBD1	TGTGCCACCAGCAGAGGCCAGACAGGGGGCTATGAAAAACTGTTTTTT	CATSRGQTGGYEKLFF
TRBV19	TRBJ1-2	few	TRBD1	TGTGCCATACAGGGGCAGGACTATGGCTACACCTTC	CAIQGQDYGYTF
TRBV7-2	TRBJ1-2	-	-	TGTGCCAGCAGCTTCTTGATAGCCCGCAGGGTCGTCCGGGATGGCTACACCTTC	CASSFLIARRVVRDGYTF
TRBV28	TRBJ1-2	-	-	TGTGCCAGCAGTATAAATTATGGCTACACCTTC	CASSINYGYTF
TRBV19	TRBJ1-1	-	-	TGTGCCAGTAGTTCAACAGGATATTTTGGTGAAGCTTTCTTT	CASSSTGYFGEAFF
TRBV7-2	TRBJ2-5	-	TRBD2	TGTGCCAGCAGCTCACGGACTAGCTGGGAGACCCAGTACTTC	CASSSRTSWETQYF
TRBV7-6	TRBJ2-3	once	-	TGTGCCAGCAGCACCCCACGGGCAGGGGGCACAGATACGCAGTATTTT	CASSTPRAGGTDTQYF
TRBV18	TRBJ1-2	-	-	TGTGCCAGCTCACCCACCGGGGGAGTAAAGCCTTATGGCTACACCTTC	CASSPTGGVKPYGYTF
TRBV3-1/TRBV3-2	TRBJ2-5	-	TRBD2	TGTGCCAGCAGCCAAGGGGGAGAACTAGCGGGAGCGGGAAAAAAGACCCAGTACTTC	CASSQGGELAGAGKKTQYF
TRBV27	TRBJ1-1	-	-	TGTGCCAGCCGGCGGAACCTCATGAACACTGAAGCTTTCTTT	CASRRNLMNTEAFF
TRBV6-1	TRBJ2-4	-	-	TGTGCCAGCAGTGAAAGGGGGAGCAATGCGAAAAACATTCAGTACTTC	CASSERGSNAKNIQYF
TRBV24-1	TRBJ2-3	-	TRBD2	TGTGCCACCAGTGATTTGCCTAGCGGGAGGGTCACAGATACGCAGTATTTT	CATSDLPSGRVTDTQYF
TRBV18	TRBJ1-2	-	TRBD1	TGTGCCAGCTCACAGACAGGGGAAAACTATGGCTACACCTTC	CASSQTGENYGYTF
TRBV2	TRBJ1-2	-	-	TGTGCCAGCAGCCAAACGGGAGTCGGGGCCTATGGCTACACCTTC	CASSQTGVGAYGYTF
TRBV28	TRBJ2-3	-	TRBD1	TGTGCCAGCAGTCTCGACAGGGGCTACACAGATACGCAGTATTTT	CASSLDRGYTDTQYF
TRBV2	TRBJ1-5	once	TRBD1	TGTGCCAGCAGTGAATCGTACAGGGGGCCCCGCGATAGCAATCAGCCCCAGCATTTT	CASSESYRGPRDSNQPQHF
TRBV27	TRBJ2-7	-	TRBD1	TGTGCCAGCAGTCGAACAGGGGTCGTGTCCGAGCAGTACTTC	CASSRTGVVSEQYF